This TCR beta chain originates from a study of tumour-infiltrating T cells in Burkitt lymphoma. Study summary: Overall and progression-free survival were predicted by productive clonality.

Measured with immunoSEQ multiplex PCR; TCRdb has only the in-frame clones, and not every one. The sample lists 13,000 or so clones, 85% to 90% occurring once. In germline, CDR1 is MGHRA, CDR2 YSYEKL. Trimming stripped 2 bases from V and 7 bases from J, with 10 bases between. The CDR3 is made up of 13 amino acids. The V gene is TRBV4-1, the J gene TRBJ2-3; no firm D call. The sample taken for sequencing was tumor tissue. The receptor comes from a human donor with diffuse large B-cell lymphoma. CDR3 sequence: CASSQRLANTQYF. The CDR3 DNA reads TGCGCCAGCAGCCAAAGACTTGCAAATACGCAGTATTTT.